This entry concerns a single T cell receptor (beta chain). A single base is all that separates this from a far larger clone, so a read error is likely. Looked up from germline, CDR1 is SGHTA and CDR2 is FQGTGA. The CDR3 runs 15 residues. V gave up 3 bases and J gave up 7 bases, with 19 bases separating them. Indicated time point: after trial treatment. Sample treatment: LDRT plus nivolumab, ipilimumab, low-dose cyclophosphamide and aspirin (RACIN trial). This record belongs to a study of low-dose radiotherapy and immunotherapy resistance in tumors. Study-level information: Participants were given intravenous cyclophosphamide 200 mg/m2 every two weeks, one day before radiation and immunotherapy.

Priming of first-strand cDNA relied on TRAV- and TRBV-specific primers (covering alpha and beta chains). With a V-primer adapter and a constant-region primer, TCRs were amplified for about 20 PCR cycles. Via MiXCR, TCRdb re-called the reads, giving one row per CDR3 protein. Of about 58,000 distinct CDR3 sequences in the sample, under 30% were seen once. The sequence was collected from a male donor with prostate cancer. The chain is built from TRBV7-3 and TRBJ2-7; TRBD2 is a possible D gene (5 bases). Sequences were derived from PBMCs, sampled after low-dose radiotherapy plus immunotherapy. CDR3 protein: CASSFLGSSYNEQYF. In DNA, the CDR3 is TGTGCCAGCAGCTTTCTAGGGAGCTCCTACAATGAGCAGTACTTC.